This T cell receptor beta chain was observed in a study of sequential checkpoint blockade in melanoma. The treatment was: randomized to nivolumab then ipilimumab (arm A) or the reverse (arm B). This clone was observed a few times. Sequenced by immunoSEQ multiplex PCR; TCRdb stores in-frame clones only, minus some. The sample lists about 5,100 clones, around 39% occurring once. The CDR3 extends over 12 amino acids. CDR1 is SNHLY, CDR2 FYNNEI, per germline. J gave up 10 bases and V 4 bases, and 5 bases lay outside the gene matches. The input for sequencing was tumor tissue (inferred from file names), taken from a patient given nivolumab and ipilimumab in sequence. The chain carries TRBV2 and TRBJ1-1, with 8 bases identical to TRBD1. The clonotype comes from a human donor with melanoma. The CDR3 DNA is TGTGCCAGCAGTGCAGGGGGCCCGCGAGCTTTCTTT. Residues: CASSAGGPRAFF. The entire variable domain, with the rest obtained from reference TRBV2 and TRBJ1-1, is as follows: EPEVTQTPSHQVTQMGQEVILRCVPISNHLYFYWYRQILGQKVEFLVSFYNNEISEKSEIFDDQFSVERPDGSNFTLKIRSTKLEDSAMYFCASSAGGPRAFFGQGTRLTVV.